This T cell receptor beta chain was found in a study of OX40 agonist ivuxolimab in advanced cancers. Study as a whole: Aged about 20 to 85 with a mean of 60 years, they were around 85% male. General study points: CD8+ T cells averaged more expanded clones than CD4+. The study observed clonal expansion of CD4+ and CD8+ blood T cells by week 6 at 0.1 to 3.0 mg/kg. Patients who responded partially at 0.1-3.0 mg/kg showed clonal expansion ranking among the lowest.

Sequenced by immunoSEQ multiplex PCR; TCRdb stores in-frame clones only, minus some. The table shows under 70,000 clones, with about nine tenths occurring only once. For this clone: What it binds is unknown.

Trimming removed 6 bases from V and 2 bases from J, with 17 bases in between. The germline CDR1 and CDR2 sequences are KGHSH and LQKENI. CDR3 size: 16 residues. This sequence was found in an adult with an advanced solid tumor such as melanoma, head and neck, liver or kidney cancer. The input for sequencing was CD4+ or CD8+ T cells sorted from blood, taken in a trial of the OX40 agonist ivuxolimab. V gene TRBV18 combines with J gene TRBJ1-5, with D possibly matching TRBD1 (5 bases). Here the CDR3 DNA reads TGTGCCAGCTCCGTGGGACTGCAGTCAGGCAATCAGCCCCAGCATTTT. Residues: CASSVGLQSGNQPQHF.